Sequencing of this T cell receptor (beta chain) was carried out in a study of beta chain features in type 1 diabetes. Whole-study findings and limits: Within each of all four CD4+ subsets, Type 1 diabetes patients had TCRB CDR3s that were moderately but significantly shorter.

Each sorted population was over 98% pure. The investigators reverse transcribed all of the isolated RNA, so they sequenced expressed TCRB transcripts. TCRdb keeps only in-frame clones here, not all; method: immunoSEQ multiplex PCR. The sample contains about 340,000 clones, 13% of which appear only once. This clone has a handful of counts. As yet, its antigen is unknown. Germline V gene data show CDR1 as SQVTM and CDR2 as ANQGSEA. Trimming cost V 6 bases and J 1 base, with 13 bases left between them. The CDR3 totals 13 residues. The V gene is TRBV29-1, the J gene TRBJ2-7; possible D gene TRBD1, 6 bases. The sequence derives from a young woman with type 1 diabetes. The specimen was naive CD4+ T cells from blood. CDR3 loop: CSVAQTGSYEQYF. The CDR3 DNA reads TGCAGCGTCGCCCAAACAGGGTCCTACGAGCAGTACTTC.